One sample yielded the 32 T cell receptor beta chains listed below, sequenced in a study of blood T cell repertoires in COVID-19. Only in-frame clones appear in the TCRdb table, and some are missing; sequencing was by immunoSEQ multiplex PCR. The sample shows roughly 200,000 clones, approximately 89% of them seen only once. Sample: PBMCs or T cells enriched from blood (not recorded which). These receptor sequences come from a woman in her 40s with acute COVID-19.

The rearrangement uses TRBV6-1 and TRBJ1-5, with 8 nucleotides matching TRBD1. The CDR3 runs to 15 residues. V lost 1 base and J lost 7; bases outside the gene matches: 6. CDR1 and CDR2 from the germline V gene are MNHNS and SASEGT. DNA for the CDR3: TGTGCCAGCAGTGAAGAGGCAGGGGGCGGGCAGCCCCAGCATTTT. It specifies CASSEEAGGGQPQHF.

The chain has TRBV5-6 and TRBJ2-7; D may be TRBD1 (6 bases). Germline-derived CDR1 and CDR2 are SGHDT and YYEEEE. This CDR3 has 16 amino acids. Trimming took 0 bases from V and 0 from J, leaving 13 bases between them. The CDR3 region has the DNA TGTGCCAGCAGCTTGGTTGGGGGCGCGGACTCCTACGAGCAGTACTTC. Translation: CASSLVGGADSYEQYF.

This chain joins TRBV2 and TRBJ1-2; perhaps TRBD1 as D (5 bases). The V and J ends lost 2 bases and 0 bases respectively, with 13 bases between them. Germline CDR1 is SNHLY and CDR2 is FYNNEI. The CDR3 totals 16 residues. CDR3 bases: TGTGCCAGCAGTGAACTTCAAACAGGATCTAACTATGGCTACACCTTC. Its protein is CASSELQTGSNYGYTF.

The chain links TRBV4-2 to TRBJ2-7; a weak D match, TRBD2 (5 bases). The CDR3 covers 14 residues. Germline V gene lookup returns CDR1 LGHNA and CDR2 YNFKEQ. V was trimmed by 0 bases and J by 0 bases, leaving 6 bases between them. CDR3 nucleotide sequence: TGTGCCAGCAGCCAAGAAGCGGTCTCCTACGAGCAGTACTTC. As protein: CASSQEAVSYEQYF.

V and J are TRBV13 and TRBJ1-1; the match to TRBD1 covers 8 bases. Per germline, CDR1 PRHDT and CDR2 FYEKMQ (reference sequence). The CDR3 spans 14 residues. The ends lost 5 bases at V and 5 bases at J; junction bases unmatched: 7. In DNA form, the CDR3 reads TGTGCCAGCAGCCAAAGGACAGGGCGGACTGAAGCTTTCTTT. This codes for CASSQRTGRTEAFF.

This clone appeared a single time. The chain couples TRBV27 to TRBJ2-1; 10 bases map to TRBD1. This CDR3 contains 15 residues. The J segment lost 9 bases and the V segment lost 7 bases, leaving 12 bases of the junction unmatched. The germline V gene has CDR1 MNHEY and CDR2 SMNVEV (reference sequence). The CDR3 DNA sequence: TGTGCCAGCACCTCGAGGGGACAGGGGTCAGGTGAGCAGTTCTTC. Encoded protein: CASTSRGQGSGEQFF.

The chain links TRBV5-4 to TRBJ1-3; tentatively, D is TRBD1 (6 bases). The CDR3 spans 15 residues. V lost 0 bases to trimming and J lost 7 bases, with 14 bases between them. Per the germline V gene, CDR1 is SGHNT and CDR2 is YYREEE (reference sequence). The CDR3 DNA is TGTGCCAGCAGCTTGGCCGTCGGGCAGGGGAACACCATATATTTT. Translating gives CASSLAVGQGNTIYF.

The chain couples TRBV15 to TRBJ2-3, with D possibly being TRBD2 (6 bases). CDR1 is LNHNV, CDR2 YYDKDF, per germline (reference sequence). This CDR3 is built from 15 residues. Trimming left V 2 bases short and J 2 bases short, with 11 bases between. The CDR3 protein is CATSRSLADTDTQYF. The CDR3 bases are TGTGCCACCAGCAGATCCTTAGCGGACACAGATACGCAGTATTTT.

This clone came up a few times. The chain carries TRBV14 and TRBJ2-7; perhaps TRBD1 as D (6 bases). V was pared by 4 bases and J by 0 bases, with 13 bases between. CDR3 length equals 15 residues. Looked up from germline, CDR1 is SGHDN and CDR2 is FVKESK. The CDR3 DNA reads TGTGCCAGCAGCCCTCGGACAGTCAGCTCCTACGAGCAGTACTTC. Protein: CASSPRTVSSYEQYF.

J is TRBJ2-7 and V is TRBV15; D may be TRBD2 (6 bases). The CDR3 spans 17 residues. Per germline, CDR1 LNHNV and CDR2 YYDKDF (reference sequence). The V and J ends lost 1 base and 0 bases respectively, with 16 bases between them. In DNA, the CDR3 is TGTGCCACCAGCAGAGTTGGTAGGGACTTATCCTCCTACGAGCAGTACTTC. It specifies CATSRVGRDLSSYEQYF.

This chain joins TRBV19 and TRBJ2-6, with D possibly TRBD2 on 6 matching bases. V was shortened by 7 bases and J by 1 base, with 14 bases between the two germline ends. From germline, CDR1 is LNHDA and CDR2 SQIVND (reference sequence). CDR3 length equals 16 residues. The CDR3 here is CASNLGRGSGANVLTF. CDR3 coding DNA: TGTGCCAGTAATTTGGGTCGGGGGTCTGGGGCCAACGTCCTGACTTTC.

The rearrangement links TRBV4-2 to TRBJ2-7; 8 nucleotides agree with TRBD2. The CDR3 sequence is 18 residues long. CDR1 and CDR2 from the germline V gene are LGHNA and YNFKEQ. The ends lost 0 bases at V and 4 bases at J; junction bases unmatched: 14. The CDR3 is CASSQEHRGGSGAYEQYF. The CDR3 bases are TGTGCCAGCAGCCAAGAACACCGGGGGGGCTCGGGGGCATACGAGCAGTACTTC.

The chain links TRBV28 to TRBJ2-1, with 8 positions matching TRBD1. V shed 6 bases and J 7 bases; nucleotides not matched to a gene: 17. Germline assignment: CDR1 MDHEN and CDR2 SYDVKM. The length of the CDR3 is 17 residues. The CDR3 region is CASSAIGTGPLGNEQFF. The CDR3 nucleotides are TGTGCCAGCAGCGCTATTGGGACAGGACCACTCGGGAATGAGCAGTTCTTC.

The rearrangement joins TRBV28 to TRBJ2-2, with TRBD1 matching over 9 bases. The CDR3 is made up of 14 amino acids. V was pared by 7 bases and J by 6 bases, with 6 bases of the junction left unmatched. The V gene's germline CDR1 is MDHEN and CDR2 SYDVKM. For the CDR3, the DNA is TGTGCCAGCAATAAACAGGGGGCTCCCGGGGAGCTGTTTTTT. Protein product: CASNKQGAPGELFF.

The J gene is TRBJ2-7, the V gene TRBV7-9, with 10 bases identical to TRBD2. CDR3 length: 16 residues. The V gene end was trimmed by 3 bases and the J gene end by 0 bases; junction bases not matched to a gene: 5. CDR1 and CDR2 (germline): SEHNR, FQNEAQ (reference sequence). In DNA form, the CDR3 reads TGTGCCAGCAGCTTTGGACTAGCGGACGACTCCTACGAGCAGTACTTC. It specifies CASSFGLADDSYEQYF.

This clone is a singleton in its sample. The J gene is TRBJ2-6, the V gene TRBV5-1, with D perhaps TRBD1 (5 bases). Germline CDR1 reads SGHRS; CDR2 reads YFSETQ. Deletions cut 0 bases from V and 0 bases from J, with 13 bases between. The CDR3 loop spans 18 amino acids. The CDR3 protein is CASSLDRRGASGANVLTF. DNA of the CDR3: TGCGCCAGCAGCTTGGACCGAAGGGGCGCCTCTGGGGCCAACGTCCTGACTTTC.

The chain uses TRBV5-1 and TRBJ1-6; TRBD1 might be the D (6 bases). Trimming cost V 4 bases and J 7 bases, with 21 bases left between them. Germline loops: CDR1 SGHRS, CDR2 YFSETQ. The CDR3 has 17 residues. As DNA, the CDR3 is TGCGCCAGCAGCGGGACCTCACAGGGAAGTGGCAATTCACCCCTCCACTTT. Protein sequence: CASSGTSQGSGNSPLHF.

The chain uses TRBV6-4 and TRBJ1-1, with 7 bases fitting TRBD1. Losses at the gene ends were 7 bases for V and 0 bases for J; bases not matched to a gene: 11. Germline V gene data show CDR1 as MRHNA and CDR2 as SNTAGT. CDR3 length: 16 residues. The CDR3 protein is CASIIGTERMNTEAFF. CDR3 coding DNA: TGTGCCAGCATTATAGGGACAGAGAGAATGAACACTGAAGCTTTCTTT.

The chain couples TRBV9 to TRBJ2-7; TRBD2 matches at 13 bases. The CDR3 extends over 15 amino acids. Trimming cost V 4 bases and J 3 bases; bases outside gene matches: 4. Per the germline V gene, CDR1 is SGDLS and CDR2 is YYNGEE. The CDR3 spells CASSPRTSGSYEQYF. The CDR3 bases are TGTGCCAGCAGCCCCCGGACTAGCGGGAGCTACGAGCAGTACTTC.

This chain's CDR3 is CASSELGQGSYEQYF. In DNA, the CDR3 is TGTGCCAGCAGTGAACTAGGACAGGGTAGTTACGAGCAGTACTTC. The chain combines TRBV6-1 with TRBJ2-7, with 8 positions matching TRBD1. This CDR3 contains 15 residues. The J segment lost 4 bases and the V segment lost 2 bases, leaving 7 bases of the junction unmatched. Germline CDR1 reads MNHNS; CDR2 reads SASEGT.

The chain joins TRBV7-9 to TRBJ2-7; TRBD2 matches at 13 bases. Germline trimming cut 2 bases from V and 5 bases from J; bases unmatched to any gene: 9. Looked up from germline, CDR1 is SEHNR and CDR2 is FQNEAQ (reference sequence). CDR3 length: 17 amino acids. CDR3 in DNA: TGTGCCAGCAGCTTACCCTTACTAGCGGGAGGGTCTCACGAGCAGTACTTC. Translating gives CASSLPLLAGGSHEQYF.

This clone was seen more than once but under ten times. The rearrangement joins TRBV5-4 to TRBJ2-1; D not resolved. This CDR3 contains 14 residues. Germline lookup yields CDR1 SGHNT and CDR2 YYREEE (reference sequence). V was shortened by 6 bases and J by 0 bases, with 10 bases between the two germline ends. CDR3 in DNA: TGTGCCAGCAAGTCTCCGGGCTCCTACAATGAGCAGTTCTTC. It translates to CASKSPGSYNEQFF.

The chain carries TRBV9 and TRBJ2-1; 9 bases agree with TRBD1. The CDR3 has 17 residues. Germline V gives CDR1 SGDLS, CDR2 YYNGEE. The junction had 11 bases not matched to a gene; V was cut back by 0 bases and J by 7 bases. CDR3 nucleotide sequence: TGTGCCAGCAGCGTAGACCCGGGACAGGGAATGAGGAATGAGCAGTTCTTC. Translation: CASSVDPGQGMRNEQFF. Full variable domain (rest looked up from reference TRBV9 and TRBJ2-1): DSGVTQTPKHLITATGQRVTLRCSPRSGDLSVYWYQQSLDQGLQFLIQYYNGEERAKGNILERFSAQQFPDLHSELNLSSLELGDSALYFCASSVDPGQGMRNEQFFGPGTRLTVL.

The CDR3 protein is CASMIGGRNEQFF. Written as DNA, the CDR3 is TGTGCCAGCATGATCGGCGGGCGCAATGAGCAGTTCTTC. The rearrangement joins TRBV6-7 to TRBJ2-1; D may be TRBD2 (5 bases). TRBV6-7 is classed as an ORF, of uncertain function. The CDR3 runs 13 residues. Trimming removed 7 bases at V and 6 bases at J, with 13 bases between.

The CDR3 coding sequence is TGTGCCAGCAGCACAGGGGACGTCGATGATCCTTGGGAGCAGTACTTC. It is translated as CASSTGDVDDPWEQYF. This chain connects TRBV9 to TRBJ2-7, with 7 bases identical to TRBD1. Germline CDR1 is SGDLS and CDR2 is YYNGEE. The CDR3 extends over 16 amino acids. The ends lost 4 bases at V and 7 bases at J; junction bases unmatched: 17.

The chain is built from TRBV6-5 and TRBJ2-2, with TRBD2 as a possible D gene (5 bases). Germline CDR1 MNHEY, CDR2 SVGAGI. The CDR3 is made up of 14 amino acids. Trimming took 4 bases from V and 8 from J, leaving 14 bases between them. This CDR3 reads CASSFGDGTGELFF. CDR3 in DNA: TGTGCCAGCAGTTTCGGGGATGGAACAGGGGAGCTGTTTTTT.

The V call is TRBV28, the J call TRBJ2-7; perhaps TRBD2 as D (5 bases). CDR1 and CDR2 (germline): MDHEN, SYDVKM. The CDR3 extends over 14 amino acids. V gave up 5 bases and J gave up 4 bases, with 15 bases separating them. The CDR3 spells CASSPLSGLYEQYF. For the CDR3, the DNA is TGTGCCAGCAGTCCGCTCTCGGGGTTATACGAGCAGTACTTC.

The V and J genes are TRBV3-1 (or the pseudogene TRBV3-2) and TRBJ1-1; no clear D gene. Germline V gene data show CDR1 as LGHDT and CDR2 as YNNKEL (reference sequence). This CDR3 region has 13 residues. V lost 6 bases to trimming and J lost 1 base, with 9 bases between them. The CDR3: CASRPRGNTEAFF. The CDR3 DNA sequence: TGTGCCAGCAGACCGAGAGGGAACACTGAAGCTTTCTTT.

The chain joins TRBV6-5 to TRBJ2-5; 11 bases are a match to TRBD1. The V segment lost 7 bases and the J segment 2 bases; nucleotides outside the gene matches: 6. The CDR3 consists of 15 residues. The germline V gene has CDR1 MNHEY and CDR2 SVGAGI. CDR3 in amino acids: CASTPGQGEQETQYF. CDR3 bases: TGTGCCAGCACCCCGGGACAGGGGGAACAAGAGACCCAGTACTTC.

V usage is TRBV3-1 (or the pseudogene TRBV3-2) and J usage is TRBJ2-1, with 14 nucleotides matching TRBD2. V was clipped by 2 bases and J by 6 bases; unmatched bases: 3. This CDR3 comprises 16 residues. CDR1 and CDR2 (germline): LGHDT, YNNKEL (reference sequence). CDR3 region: CASSQSGLAGVNEQFF. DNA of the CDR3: TGTGCCAGCAGCCAATCGGGACTAGCGGGGGTCAATGAGCAGTTCTTC.

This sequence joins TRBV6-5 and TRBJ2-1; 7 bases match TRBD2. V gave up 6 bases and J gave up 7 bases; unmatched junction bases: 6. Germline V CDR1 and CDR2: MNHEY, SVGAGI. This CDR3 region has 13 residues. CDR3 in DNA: TGTGCCAGCAGAGGTAGCGGGCTAAATGAGCAGTTCTTC. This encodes CASRGSGLNEQFF.

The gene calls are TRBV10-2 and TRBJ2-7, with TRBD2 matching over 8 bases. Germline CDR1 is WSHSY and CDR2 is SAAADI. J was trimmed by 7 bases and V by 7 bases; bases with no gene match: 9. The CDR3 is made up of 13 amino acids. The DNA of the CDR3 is TGCGCCAGCACCCCGGGAGGGCCTGGGGAGCAGTACTTC. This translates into CASTPGGPGEQYF.